Listed here are 21 T cell receptor beta chains from one sample, sequenced in a study of blood T cell repertoires in COVID-19. Clones were read by immunoSEQ multiplex PCR, and TCRdb kept only the in-frame ones, dropping some. This sample has about 360,000 clones; around 88% occur once, and the top ten carry 3%. Input material: peripheral blood. Receptors originate from a man between 25 and 39 years old with active or convalescent COVID-19.

The chain uses TRBV7-2 and TRBJ2-5, with no clear D. Germline V gene lookup returns CDR1 SGHTA and CDR2 FQGNSA. V was clipped by 1 base and J by 5 bases, with 14 bases between them. The CDR3 sequence is 15 residues long. CDR3 amino acids: CASSLVPGREETQYF. CDR3 coding DNA: TGTGCCAGCAGCTTAGTCCCGGGTCGTGAGGAGACCCAGTACTTC.

This chain joins TRBV30 and TRBJ2-1, with 8 bases lining up with TRBD1. After removal of 5 bases from V and 10 bases from J, the junction contained 10 bases not matched to a gene. The germline V gene has CDR1 GTSNPN and CDR2 SVGIG (reference sequence). The length of the CDR3 is 13 residues. The CDR3 DNA reads as TGTGCCTGGGGACGGACAGGGCCCGAAGAGCAGTTCTTC. This translates into CAWGRTGPEEQFF.

The chain recombines TRBV30 with TRBJ2-2, with 9 bases that match TRBD2. Germline-derived CDR1 and CDR2 are GTSNPN and SVGIG (reference sequence). The ends lost 1 base at V and 4 bases at J; junction bases unmatched: 4. The CDR3 runs to 15 residues. The DNA for the CDR3 is TGTGCCTGGAGTGCTCTAGCGGGGCCCACCGGGGAGCTGTTTTTT. Its translation is CAWSALAGPTGELFF.

This clone turned up a few times. This chain connects TRBV11-2 to TRBJ2-5, with D perhaps TRBD2 (6 bases). The CDR3 extends over 12 amino acids. Trimming removed 5 bases at V and 5 bases at J, with 9 bases between. The germline V gene has CDR1 SGHAT and CDR2 FQNNGV. CDR3: CASSATSETQYF. CDR3 sequence (DNA): TGTGCCAGCAGCGCAACTAGCGAGACCCAGTACTTC.

This chain uses TRBV6-5 with TRBJ2-1; 12 bases line up with TRBD2. The junction had 7 bases not matched to a gene; V was cut back by 2 bases and J by 8 bases. Germline V lookup: CDR1 MNHEY, CDR2 SVGAGI. The CDR3 totals 16 residues. CDR3 coding DNA: TGTGCCAGCAGTTACGACGGGGCTAGCGGGAGGGATGAGCAGTTCTTC. Encoded protein: CASSYDGASGRDEQFF.

The chain couples TRBV23-1 to TRBJ1-5; 8 nucleotides match TRBD1. TRBV23-1 carries the ORF label, with uncertain function. V trimming: 11 bases; J trimming: 7 bases; junction bases outside the gene matches: 16. The CDR3 totals 15 residues. Here the CDR3 reads CAGHGGRGRGQPQHF. CDR3 sequence (DNA): TGCGCCGGGCACGGGGGCAGGGGGCGCGGGCAGCCCCAGCATTTT.

DNA of the CDR3: TGTGCCTGGAGTCGACAGGCTGGGGCCAACGTCCTGACTTTC. This translates into CAWSRQAGANVLTF. This sequence joins TRBV30 and TRBJ2-6, with a weak D call TRBD1 (6 bases). The CDR3 is 14 amino acids. Germline V gives CDR1 GTSNPN, CDR2 SVGIG (reference sequence). Trimming pared 2 bases from V and 2 bases from J, leaving 7 bases between.

This clone was seen only once. The chain joins TRBV6-5 to TRBJ1-2; TRBD1 aligns across 8 bases. This CDR3 spans 14 amino acids. V dropped 7 bases and J dropped 2; count of bases not matched to a gene: 6. Germline V CDR1 and CDR2: MNHEY, SVGAGI. CDR3 loop: CASIAGGANYGYTF. The CDR3 DNA reads TGTGCCAGCATCGCAGGGGGCGCAAACTATGGCTACACCTTC.

The gene calls are TRBV12-1 and TRBJ2-2; the table names TRBD2, a call not compared with the DNA. TRBV12-1 is a documented pseudogene. This CDR3 comprises 15 residues. The CDR3 DNA reads as TGTGCCAGCAGCTTTAACGGGGAGGGGACCGGGGAGCTGTTTTTT. It specifies CASSFNGEGTGELFF.

This sequence joins TRBV13 and TRBJ1-3; a weak D match, TRBD1 (5 bases). CDR3 size: 15 residues. CDR1 is PRHDT and CDR2 is FYEKMQ in the germline V gene (reference sequence). The V and J ends lost 0 bases and 3 bases respectively, with 9 bases between them. DNA for the CDR3: TGTGCCAGCAGCTTAGGGCGGGGCGATGGAAACACCATATATTTT. Translating gives CASSLGRGDGNTIYF.

This clone has only a few counts. The V and J genes are TRBV10-3 and TRBJ2-7; D remains ambiguous. This CDR3 comprises 12 residues. Germline V gene sequence: CDR1 ENHRY, CDR2 SYGVKD. Trimming shortened V by 6 bases and J by 2 bases, and 8 bases separated the two germline ends. In DNA form, the CDR3 reads TGTGCCATCAGCCCTGGCCCCTACGAGCAGTACTTC. As protein: CAISPGPYEQYF.

The J gene is TRBJ2-7, the V gene TRBV30; TRBD2 is a possible D gene (6 bases). This CDR3 contains 15 residues. The V gene lost 1 base and the J gene lost 5 bases, with 18 bases spanning the gap. CDR1 is GTSNPN, CDR2 SVGIG, per germline (reference sequence). The CDR3 nucleotides read TGTGCCTGGAGTGCGATAGCGGCCGGGAGAAACGAGCAGTACTTC. Its protein product is CAWSAIAAGRNEQYF.

The J gene is TRBJ1-3, the V gene TRBV19, with unresolved D. V was clipped by 3 bases and J by 4 bases, with 13 bases between them. Germline V CDR1 and CDR2: LNHDA, SQIVND (reference sequence). The CDR3 loop spans 15 amino acids. The DNA of the CDR3 is TGTGCCAGTAGTATCCGGGTTCTGCGCGGAAACACCATATATTTT. Residues: CASSIRVLRGNTIYF.

The V and J genes are TRBV10-3 and TRBJ1-5; D call uncertain. V lost 8 bases and J lost 7, with 12 bases in between. Germline lookup yields CDR1 ENHRY and CDR2 SYGVKD. This CDR3 is 12 amino acids long. The CDR3 DNA reads as TGTGCCATCGCGCGGGAGTCACAGCCCCAGCATTTT. Translating it yields CAIARESQPQHF.

The V and J genes are TRBV3-1 (or the pseudogene TRBV3-2) and TRBJ1-6, with D perhaps matching TRBD1 (6 bases). The CDR3 length is 14 residues. CDR1 is LGHDT and CDR2 is YNNKEL in the germline V gene (reference sequence). V lost 0 bases and J lost 10, with 10 bases in between. The CDR3: CASSQEAGVSPLHF. The CDR3 DNA follows: TGTGCCAGCAGCCAAGAAGCAGGGGTCTCACCCCTCCACTTT.

The chain links TRBV20-1 to TRBJ1-2; D unclear. The CDR3 contains 9 residues. In germline, CDR1 is DFQATT, CDR2 SNEGSKA (reference sequence). V lost 1 base to trimming and J lost 8 bases, with 2 bases between them. CDR3 in amino acids: CSARAGYTF. DNA of the CDR3: TGCAGTGCTAGAGCAGGCTACACCTTC.

The chain links TRBV19 to TRBJ1-1, with TRBD1 matching over 8 bases. The CDR3 loop spans 14 amino acids. Germline CDR1 LNHDA, CDR2 SQIVND (reference sequence). Germline trimming cut 6 bases from V and 2 bases from J; bases unmatched to any gene: 5. CDR3 sequence reads: CASSPGQGNTEAFF. For the CDR3, the DNA is TGTGCCAGTAGCCCAGGACAGGGCAACACTGAAGCTTTCTTT.

On this clone: Other nucleotide sequences in the sample specify the same CDR3. This chain connects TRBV5-1 to TRBJ2-5, with a tentative D call TRBD1 (6 bases). CDR3 size: 14 residues. Per germline, CDR1 SGHRS and CDR2 YFSETQ. The V end was cut by 0 bases, the J end by 1 base, with 7 bases between. This CDR3 is CASSLGTAQETQYF. DNA for the CDR3: TGCGCCAGCAGCTTGGGGACAGCCCAAGAGACCCAGTACTTC.

The chain joins TRBV4-1 to TRBJ1-1; TRBD1 might be the D (6 bases). This CDR3 spans 14 amino acids. Germline V gene data show CDR1 as MGHRA and CDR2 as YSYEKL. V shed 4 bases and J shed 4 bases, with 13 bases lying between them. Here the CDR3 DNA reads TGCGCCAGCAGCCGGGGCAGGGGAAGCACTGAAGCTTTCTTT. It translates to CASSRGRGSTEAFF.

The chain employs TRBV28 and TRBJ2-1, with D possibly matching TRBD1 (5 bases). Germline V CDR1 and CDR2: MDHEN, SYDVKM. Trimming took 6 bases from V and 10 from J, leaving 16 bases between them. CDR3 length equals 13 residues. CDR3 residues: CASRRHGAEEQFF. The CDR3 DNA reads TGTGCCAGCAGACGACATGGGGCGGAGGAGCAGTTCTTC. Variable domain in full (rest from reference TRBV28 and TRBJ2-1): DVKVTQSSRYLVKRTGEKVFLECVQDMDHENMFWYRQDPGLGLRLIYFSYDVKMKEKGDIPEGYSVSREKKERFSLILESASTNQTSMYLCASRRHGAEEQFFGPGTRLTVL.

The rearrangement uses TRBV7-8 and TRBJ2-1, with D tentatively TRBD2 (6 bases). The CDR3 contains 16 residues. V was cut by 5 bases and J by 7 bases, with 21 bases left in between. From germline, CDR1 is SGHVS and CDR2 FQNEAQ. The CDR3 bases are TGTGCCAGCAGCAACGACCGGAGGGCCCTTGATAATGAGCAGTTCTTC. Its translation: CASSNDRRALDNEQFF.